This TCR beta chain was sequenced for a study of cytomegalovirus exposure and HLA in healthy donors. The primer mix had 60 Vbeta and 13 Jbeta primers. Original analysis: In a later analysis, approximately 80 million unique TCR beta chains included roughly 11 million shared by two or more donors. Sequencing used immunoSEQ multiplex PCR; TCRdb keeps in-frame clones, though not all of them. V and J calls and clone size are given by that table; D and trimming were obtained from the DNA. Here the sample spans roughly 190,000 clones, approximately 85% being singletons. With V trimmed by 0 bases and J by 7 bases, 8 bases remained unmatched. Germline CDR1 is LNHNV and CDR2 is YYDKDF (reference sequence). The CDR3 extends over 17 amino acids. Regarding the study as a whole: Sequencing likely caused a cluster of highly shared sequence variants. In vitro, a few CMV-associated chains proved specific for CMV antigens.

These donors counted as nominally healthy when sampled, but unrecorded immune exposures were likely. As regards this clone: Its antigen is still unknown.

The V call is TRBV15, the J call TRBJ2-2, with 10 bases matching TRBD1. This receptor was obtained from a woman under 30 in good health and CMV-seronegative. Input material: PBMCs. The DNA of the CDR3 is TGTGCCACCAGCAGAGATCCGGGACAGGGGCCAGGCGGGGAGCTGTTTTTT. Its protein product is CATSRDPGQGPGGELFF.